These 4 T cell receptor beta chains came from one sample sequenced in a study of T cell repertoires in cytomegalovirus infection. TCRdb ran MiXCR on the reads and lists one entry per CDR3 protein. This sample carries about 260,000 distinct CDR3 sequences, about 13% of them seen once, and the ten largest clones take about 8.7%. Specimen: PBMCs. The receptors originated from a human donor in good health (CMV status not recorded). Some clones in this sample may be carry-over from other donors' samples.

V gene TRBV27 combines with J gene TRBJ2-7; 11 bases agree with TRBD2. This CDR3 has 14 amino acids. CDR1 is MNHEY and CDR2 is SMNVEV in the germline V gene (reference sequence). Trimming at V came to 6 bases and at J to 6 bases, leaving 7 bases not matched to a gene. The CDR3 region has the DNA TGTGCCAGCAGGCTACTAGCGGGAGAACGCGAGCAGTACTTC. This translates into CASRLLAGEREQYF.

This clonotype was picked up a small number of times. This chain connects TRBV6-5 to TRBJ1-1, with D maybe TRBD1 (5 bases). This CDR3 comprises 15 residues. V was pared by 5 bases and J by 4 bases, with 17 bases between. The V gene's germline CDR1 is MNHEY and CDR2 SVGAGI. The CDR3 sequence: CASSRRELGGTEAFF. In nucleotides, the CDR3 is TGTGCCAGCAGTCGCCGGGAGCTCGGGGGCACTGAAGCTTTCTTT.

This clonotype was detected a few times. V usage is TRBV10-2 and J usage is TRBJ2-1; the D is unclear. The CDR3 consists of 11 residues. Germline lookup yields CDR1 WSHSY and CDR2 SAAADI. With 7 bases removed from V and 6 bases from J, the gap between germline ends came to 7 bases. The CDR3 loop reads CASTGLNEQFF. The CDR3 DNA follows: TGCGCCAGCACCGGCCTCAATGAGCAGTTCTTC.

A few counts support this clonotype. V is TRBV20-1 and J is TRBJ2-5; TRBD2 agrees at 12 bases. Germline CDR1 is DFQATT and CDR2 is SNEGSKA (reference sequence). CDR3 length: 15 amino acids. Germline trimming cut 5 bases from V and 3 bases from J; bases unmatched to any gene: 7. The CDR3 is CSAPGRLAGEETQYF. In nucleotides, the CDR3 is TGCAGTGCTCCCGGTAGACTAGCGGGAGAAGAGACCCAGTACTTC.